This record covers a single T cell receptor (beta chain). The antigen remains unidentified. The data were produced by immunoSEQ multiplex PCR, yet TCRdb's version contains in-frame clones alone and is incomplete. The table lists about 1 million clones, around 75% of them singletons, with approximately 1.5% in the top ten. The length of the CDR3 is 16 residues. Germline CDR1 MNHNY, CDR2 SVGAGI (reference sequence). The J segment lost 7 bases and the V segment lost 5 bases, leaving 11 bases of the junction unmatched. All donors were healthy HIV-negative adults lacking recent acute infections or vaccinations. The record originates from a study of shared clonotypes between healthy human individuals. Study observations and caveats: The low donor count limited represented genetic and exposure-history diversity.

V gene TRBV6-6 combines with J gene TRBJ2-1, with TRBD2 identical over 10 bases. The source material was memory CD4+ T cells sorted from blood. The subset: CD45RA-negative fraction. The receptor was isolated from a man younger than 30 in good health. The CDR3 spells CASSPTQRGGINEQFF. The CDR3 nucleotides read TGTGCCAGCAGTCCTACACAGCGGGGGGGTATAAATGAGCAGTTCTTC.